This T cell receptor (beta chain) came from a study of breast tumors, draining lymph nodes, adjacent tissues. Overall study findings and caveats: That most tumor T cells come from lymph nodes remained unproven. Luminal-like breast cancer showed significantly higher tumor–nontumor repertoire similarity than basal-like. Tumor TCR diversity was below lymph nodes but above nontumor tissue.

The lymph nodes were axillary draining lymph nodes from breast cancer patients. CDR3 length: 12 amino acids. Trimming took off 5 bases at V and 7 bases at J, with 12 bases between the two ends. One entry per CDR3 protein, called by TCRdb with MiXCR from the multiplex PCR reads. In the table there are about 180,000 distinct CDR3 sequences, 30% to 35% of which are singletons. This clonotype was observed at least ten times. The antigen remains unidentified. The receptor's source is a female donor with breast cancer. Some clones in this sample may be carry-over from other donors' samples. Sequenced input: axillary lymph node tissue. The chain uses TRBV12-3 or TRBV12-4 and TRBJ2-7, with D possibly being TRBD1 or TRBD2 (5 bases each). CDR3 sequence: CASSGTGVEQYF. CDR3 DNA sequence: TGTGCCAGCAGTGGGACGGGCGTAGAGCAGTACTTC.